The 28 T cell receptor beta chains presented below share a single source sample, sequenced in a study of T cell responses to AZD1222 COVID-19 vaccine. Generated by immunoSEQ multiplex PCR, the TCRdb table keeps only in-frame clones and is missing some. The data contain 140,000 to 150,000 clones, nearly 90% of them singletons. This specimen consisted of peripheral blood, obtained 28 days after the second dose of the MenACWY control vaccine. All receptors come from an adult who received the MenACWY meningococcal vaccine as a control.

This clone was recorded at least ten times. The chain has TRBV2 and TRBJ2-7, with D uncertain. CDR3 length: 12 amino acids. V was cut by 3 bases and J by 5 bases, with 8 bases left in between. Germline assignment: CDR1 SNHLY and CDR2 FYNNEI. The CDR3 DNA reads TGTGCCAGCAGTGATGCTGCGGACGAGCAGTACTTC. Translation: CASSDAADEQYF.

This clone has only one observation. The chain is built from TRBV5-4 and TRBJ1-2; D unresolved. The CDR3 covers 13 residues. Germline-derived CDR1 and CDR2 are SGHNT and YYREEE (reference sequence). Trimming pared 0 bases from V and 8 bases from J, leaving 11 bases between. In DNA form, the CDR3 reads TGTGCCAGCAGCTTGGGTGTAGGGAAGGGCTACACCTTC. Translation: CASSLGVGKGYTF. The full variable domain, completed using reference TRBV5-4 and TRBJ1-2, is ETGVTQSPTHLIKTRGQQVTLRCSSQSGHNTVSWYQQALGQGPQFIFQYYREEENGRGNFPPRFSGLQFPNYSSELNVNALELDDSALYLCASSLGVGKGYTFGSGTRLTVV.

The DNA for the CDR3 is TGTGCCAGCAGTTCATACAGGGGTGAAGCTTTCTTT. Translation gives CASSSYRGEAFF. This chain uses TRBV6-5 with TRBJ1-1; 7 bases fit TRBD1. The germline gives CDR1 MNHEY, CDR2 SVGAGI. Unmatched junction bases numbered 3, after V lost 4 bases and J lost 7 bases. The CDR3 has 12 residues.

The V and J genes are TRBV4-2 and TRBJ2-1; 7 bases are shared with TRBD2. Germline V gene lookup returns CDR1 LGHNA and CDR2 YNFKEQ. The CDR3 has 16 amino acids. With V trimmed by 5 bases and J by 6 bases, 13 bases remained unmatched. The CDR3 DNA sequence: TGTGCCAGCAGCTCTCTTCGGGGGGACGCCTCCAATGAGCAGTTCTTC. It is translated as CASSSLRGDASNEQFF.

This chain uses TRBV30 with TRBJ1-1; D is uncertain. Per the germline V gene, CDR1 is GTSNPN and CDR2 is SVGIG (reference sequence). Trimming left V 1 base short and J 10 bases short, with 10 bases between. CDR3 length: 11 amino acids. CDR3 residues: CAWSGKSRAFF. In DNA form, the CDR3 reads TGTGCCTGGAGTGGCAAATCCAGAGCTTTCTTT.

The chain has TRBV12-3 or TRBV12-4 and TRBJ1-1; 7 bases align to TRBD1. There are 13 residues in the CDR3. Losses at the gene ends were 6 bases for V and 4 bases for J; bases not matched to a gene: 5. CDR3 coding DNA: TGTGCCAGCAGCCTCTACAGGGGCACTGAAGCTTTCTTT. Amino acid sequence: CASSLYRGTEAFF.

In DNA form, the CDR3 reads TGTGCCAGCAGCGCCACAGGGTTTACCCCCCTCCACTTT. Its protein is CASSATGFTPLHF. The chain carries TRBV9 and TRBJ1-6, with D tentatively TRBD1 (6 bases). Trimming took 3 bases from V and 13 from J, leaving 14 bases between them. CDR3 length: 13 residues. CDR1 and CDR2 from the germline V gene are SGDLS and YYNGEE.

The rearrangement joins TRBV7-2 to TRBJ2-7, with a tentative D call TRBD1 (5 bases). Germline CDR1 and CDR2: SGHTA and FQGNSA. The V end lost 4 bases, the J end lost 1 base, and 14 bases lay between the germline ends. The CDR3 runs 15 residues. The CDR3 spells CASSSLRGFSYEQYF. The CDR3 DNA is TGTGCCAGCAGCTCGCTTAGGGGTTTTTCCTACGAGCAGTACTTC.

V is TRBV21-1 and J is TRBJ1-1. TRBV21-1 is given as a pseudogene. The CDR3 length is 12 residues. The CDR3, as DNA: TGTGCCAGCCTGACTAAAAACACTGAAGCTTTCTTT. Translating it yields CASLTKNTEAFF.

This clone occurred a few times. This chain uses TRBV7-2 with TRBJ2-5, with TRBD1 matching over 7 bases. This CDR3 spans 15 amino acids. V was pared by 5 bases and J by 2 bases, with 8 bases of the junction left unmatched. Germline values: CDR1 SGHTA, CDR2 FQGNSA. The CDR3 DNA is TGTGCCAGCAGCGCTTGGGACAGCCCTCAAGAGACCCAGTACTTC. This encodes CASSAWDSPQETQYF. Full variable domain (missing parts from reference TRBV7-2 and TRBJ2-5): GAGVSQSPSNKVTEKGKDVELRCDPISGHTALYWYRQSLGQGLEFLIYFQGNSAPDKSGLPSDRFSAERTGGSVSTLTIQRTQQEDSAVYLCASSAWDSPQETQYFGPGTRLLVL.

The genes are TRBV19 and TRBJ1-1; D may be TRBD1 (5 bases). The CDR3 runs 16 residues. V lost 7 bases, J lost 1 base, and 19 bases lay in between. In germline, CDR1 is LNHDA, CDR2 SQIVND (reference sequence). CDR3 DNA sequence: TGTGCCAGTACCTCAGTCCCGGGACCGTGGAACACTGAAGCTTTCTTT. Its translation is CASTSVPGPWNTEAFF.

The V gene is TRBV5-8, the J gene TRBJ2-1; 7 nucleotides align to TRBD1. V lost 0 bases, J lost 4 bases, and 7 bases stayed unmatched. The CDR3 consists of 16 residues. Germline V gives CDR1 SGHTS, CDR2 YDEGEE. The CDR3 reads CASSLGRGLGYNEQFF. The CDR3 DNA reads TGTGCCAGCAGCTTGGGTAGGGGGCTCGGGTACAATGAGCAGTTCTTC.

This chain links TRBV5-1 with TRBJ1-6; 7 bases line up with TRBD1. CDR1 is SGHRS, CDR2 YFSETQ, per germline. The trim removed 4 bases at V and 7 bases at J, leaving 5 bases unmatched. This CDR3 spans 14 amino acids. CDR3 protein: CASSGTEGNSPLHF. In DNA, the CDR3 is TGCGCCAGCAGCGGGACAGAGGGGAATTCACCCCTCCACTTT.

This rearrangement joins TRBV6-2 or TRBV6-3 to TRBJ1-5; D remains unclear. This CDR3 comprises 11 residues. The germline gives CDR1 MNHEY, CDR2 SVGEGT. Between the trimmed V and J ends, which lost 5 bases and 9 bases, there was a span of 8 bases. CDR3 loop: CASSPPGPQHF. The CDR3 DNA is TGTGCCAGCAGTCCCCCTGGGCCCCAGCATTTT.

The chain employs TRBV11-3 and TRBJ2-3; D might be TRBD2 (5 bases). The germline V gene encodes CDR1 SGHNT and CDR2 YENEEA. V dropped 3 bases and J dropped 9 bases, with 13 bases sitting between them. The length of the CDR3 is 13 residues. CDR3 residues: CASSLVLSGTQYF. The CDR3 bases are TGTGCCAGCAGCTTGGTCCTCTCGGGAACGCAGTATTTT.

The chain couples TRBV7-9 to TRBJ1-2; TRBD1 agrees at 8 bases. This CDR3 contains 17 residues. With V trimmed by 5 bases and J by 1 base, 12 bases remained unmatched. Germline V gene data show CDR1 as SEHNR and CDR2 as FQNEAQ (reference sequence). This CDR3 is CASSPLGPGGVNYGYTF. Here the CDR3 DNA reads TGTGCCAGCAGCCCCCTGGGTCCAGGGGGCGTTAACTATGGCTACACCTTC.

This sequence joins TRBV7-3 and TRBJ2-2, with no clear D. Germline V lookup: CDR1 SGHTA, CDR2 FQGTGA. V was trimmed by 1 base and J by 6 bases, leaving 6 bases between them. The CDR3 consists of 13 residues. DNA of the CDR3: TGTGCCAGCAGCTTAAACACCGCCGGGGAGCTGTTTTTT. This gives the protein CASSLNTAGELFF.

In the case of this clone: Other DNA sequences in this specimen translate into the identical CDR3. This chain uses TRBV7-9 with TRBJ1-5; D unclear. V was cut by 1 base and J by 2 bases, with 6 bases left in between. Per germline, CDR1 SEHNR and CDR2 FQNEAQ (reference sequence). This CDR3 spans 14 amino acids. CDR3 protein: CASSLVGGNQPQHF. The CDR3 nucleotides are TGTGCCAGCAGCTTAGTTGGAGGCAATCAGCCCCAGCATTTT.

This clone appeared a single time. This chain joins TRBV29-1 and TRBJ1-2; possible D gene TRBD1, 5 bases. The CDR3 spans 12 residues. Trimming removed 4 bases from V and 3 bases from J, with 9 bases in between. The V gene's germline CDR1 is SQVTM and CDR2 ANQGSEA. Here the CDR3 reads CSVGRDDYGYTF. In nucleotides, the CDR3 is TGCAGCGTTGGCAGGGATGACTATGGCTACACCTTC.

This chain links TRBV7-2 with TRBJ2-7; 7 nucleotides agree with TRBD1. V shed 1 base, J shed 2 bases, and the junction held 5 bases outside the gene matches. Germline lookup yields CDR1 SGHTA and CDR2 FQGNSA. The CDR3 covers 15 residues. This CDR3 reads CASSLGGGIAYEQYF. CDR3 nucleotide sequence: TGTGCCAGCAGCTTAGGAGGGGGCATCGCCTACGAGCAGTACTTC. Complete variable domain (other parts from reference TRBV7-2 and TRBJ2-7): GAGVSQSPSNKVTEKGKDVELRCDPISGHTALYWYRQSLGQGLEFLIYFQGNSAPDKSGLPSDRFSAERTGGSVSTLTIQRTQQEDSAVYLCASSLGGGIAYEQYFGPGTRLTVT.

This chain joins TRBV19 and TRBJ2-1; TRBD1 agrees at 11 bases. Per germline, CDR1 LNHDA and CDR2 SQIVND (reference sequence). The CDR3 is 19 amino acids. With V trimmed by 5 bases and J by 7 bases, 19 bases remained unmatched. CDR3 nucleotides: TGTGCCAGTAGTTCCCGGACAGGGGGCTTGGCGGGACGAATTAATGAGCAGTTCTTC. Translated: CASSSRTGGLAGRINEQFF.

The chain employs TRBV18 and TRBJ2-7, with TRBD2 as a possible D gene (6 bases). This CDR3 is 17 amino acids long. V lost 6 bases, J lost 4 bases, and 25 bases lay in between. Germline CDR1 KGHSH, CDR2 LQKENI. The CDR3 DNA reads as TGTGCCAGCTCTCCTCTCTCATTCGGGAGCGTAGTATACGAGCAGTACTTC. This sequence encodes CASSPLSFGSVVYEQYF.

V gene TRBV6-2 or TRBV6-3 combines with J gene TRBJ1-2; no clear D gene. The V end was cut by 4 bases, the J end by 2 bases, with 11 bases between. The CDR3 has 14 residues. Per germline, CDR1 MNHEY and CDR2 SVGEGT. The CDR3 DNA reads as TGTGCCAGCAGTTTATTGGCTCCAAACTATGGCTACACCTTC. Translation gives CASSLLAPNYGYTF.

This rearrangement joins TRBV28 to TRBJ1-1; D is perhaps TRBD1 (5 bases). The CDR3 consists of 15 residues. With 5 bases removed from V and 2 bases from J, the gap between germline ends came to 15 bases. Per germline, CDR1 MDHEN and CDR2 SYDVKM. The CDR3, as DNA: TGTGCCAGCAGTCCGGCCGGGACCGTCAACACTGAAGCTTTCTTT. Its protein product is CASSPAGTVNTEAFF.

The chain couples TRBV7-9 to TRBJ1-3; D call uncertain. The CDR3 runs to 14 residues. V lost 4 bases, J lost 0 bases, and 7 bases lay in between. Germline V CDR1 and CDR2: SEHNR, FQNEAQ (reference sequence). The CDR3 DNA reads as TGTGCCAGCAGCTCCAACCTCTCTGGAAACACCATATATTTT. Its protein product is CASSSNLSGNTIYF.

This chain joins TRBV5-4 and TRBJ2-1; D tentatively reads TRBD1 or TRBD2 (7 bases each). Trimming pared 7 bases from V and 2 bases from J, leaving 13 bases between. CDR1 and CDR2 (germline): SGHNT, YYREEE (reference sequence). The CDR3 is made up of 14 amino acids. The CDR3 DNA reads TGTGCCAGCTGGGAGGGGGCGACCTACAATGAGCAGTTCTTC. Amino acid sequence: CASWEGATYNEQFF.

The chain joins TRBV30 to TRBJ1-5, with 7 bases fitting TRBD1. The CDR3 totals 15 residues. The V gene end was trimmed by 1 base and the J gene end by 7 bases; junction bases not matched to a gene: 10. CDR1 and CDR2 (germline): GTSNPN, SVGIG (reference sequence). The CDR3 here is CAWSARGLLRQPQHF. The CDR3 nucleotides read TGTGCCTGGAGTGCGAGGGGGCTCCTTAGACAGCCCCAGCATTTT.

This chain connects TRBV10-3 to TRBJ1-1; a weak D match, TRBD1 (6 bases). V was trimmed by 10 bases and J by 2 bases, leaving 11 bases between them. In germline, CDR1 is ENHRY, CDR2 SYGVKD. The length of the CDR3 is 12 residues. CDR3 sequence: CASSGHNTEAFF. DNA of the CDR3: TGTGCCAGCTCGGGACATAACACTGAAGCTTTCTTT.